These T cell receptor beta chains were read from a single sample in a study of shared T cell receptors in the human thymus. Some clones are missing from TCRdb's copy, which holds only in-frame ones; the method was immunoSEQ multiplex PCR. This table holds about 660,000 clones, approximately 88% found once. These sequences were also reported in another study, on human thymus T cells.

The sequencing sample was made of thymocytes. Every receptor here comes from a boy under two years old with a congenital heart defect. CDR3s include the opening cysteine and the closing phenylalanine or tryptophan. D genes are given only for firm matches. For some rows the clone size is stated as once, few or many, or as a class when expanded; others skip it.

J	size	D	V	DNA	CDR3
TRBJ2-7	-	TRBD2	TRBV11-1	TGTGCCAGCAGCTTAGCTCCCGGGACTAGAGCCTACGAGCAGTACTTC	CASSLAPGTRAYEQYF
TRBJ2-7	-	-	TRBV27	TGTGCCAGCAGTCCCCGGGACATCCCCCTGTTGCAGCGACCTCACTACGAGCAGTACTTC	CASSPRDIPLLQRPHYEQYF
TRBJ2-3	-	-	TRBV28	TGTGCCAGCAGTTTTTTGGGCGGGGAACCGTATTTT	CASSFLGGEPYF
TRBJ2-1	-	-	TRBV11-2	TGTGCCAGCAGCCCTACCCACCGGGTAGGGGCCTTAAACAATGAGCAGTTCTTC	CASSPTHRVGALNNEQFF
TRBJ1-5	-	-	TRBV27	TGTGCCAGCAGTACCGGACAAAATCAGCCCCAGCATTTT	CASSTGQNQPQHF
TRBJ2-1	-	-	TRBV9	TGTGCCAGCACCCCTCGGTGGCGGGGGCCCTACAATGAGCAGTTCTTC	CASTPRWRGPYNEQFF
TRBJ2-1	once	-	TRBV5-1	TGCGCCAGCAGCCAGGGCGGGGTGGAGCAGTTCTTC	CASSQGGVEQFF
TRBJ2-1	-	-	TRBV19	TGTGCCACCTCCCAGGTATGGGACAATGAGCAGTTCTTC	CATSQVWDNEQFF
TRBJ2-1	-	-	TRBV7-9	TGTGCCAGCAGCCCCTGGACTGGTTACAATGAGCAGTTCTTC	CASSPWTGYNEQFF
TRBJ2-7	-	-	TRBV10-1	TGCGCCAGCAGTGATTTGGGGGCCGAGCGGGACGGCGAGCAGTACTTC	CASSDLGAERDGEQYF
TRBJ2-4	-	-	TRBV6-5	TGTGCCAGCAGTTACCGGTCAGGGCTAGCCAAAAACATTCAGTACTTC	CASSYRSGLAKNIQYF
TRBJ2-7	-	TRBD2	TRBV6-1	TGTGCCAGCAGTGAACAAGGCGGGAGGGCCGGACCCTACGAGCAGTACTTC	CASSEQGGRAGPYEQYF
TRBJ2-3	-	TRBD2	TRBV9	TGTGCCAGCAGCCCCCGGCGGGAGAGGGAGGGGAGGACAGATACGCAGTATTTT	CASSPRREREGRTDTQYF
TRBJ2-1	few	TRBD2	TRBV27	TGTGCCAGCAAAGGGACTAGCAACTACAATGAGCAGTTCTTC	CASKGTSNYNEQFF
TRBJ2-7	-	-	TRBV19	TGTGCCAGTAGTAGGGGCGGCTCCTACGAGCAGTACTTC	CASSRGGSYEQYF
TRBJ2-3	once	-	TRBV7-3	TGTGCCAGCAGCTTAACGATTGGTACAGTCGGTACGCAGTATTTT	CASSLTIGTVGTQYF
TRBJ1-2	-	-	TRBV28	TGTGCCAGCAGCTTGGGGGGACCTAACTATGGCTACACCTTC	CASSLGGPNYGYTF
TRBJ2-7	-	TRBD1	TRBV15	TGTGCCACCAGCAGGAGGACAGGGGGCCTTTACGAGCAGTACTTC	CATSRRTGGLYEQYF
TRBJ2-7	-	TRBD1	TRBV5-1	TGCGCCAGCAGTCGGACAGGGGTCGACGAGCAGTACTTC	CASSRTGVDEQYF
TRBJ1-1	-	-	TRBV19	TGTGCCAGTAGTATAGTTGGGGGGGACACTGAAGCTTTCTTT	CASSIVGGDTEAFF
TRBJ2-3	-	TRBD2	TRBV28	TGTGCCAGTAGTCTCCCAAGCGGGATAGCAGATACGCAGTATTTT	CASSLPSGIADTQYF
TRBJ2-5	-	-	TRBV30	TGTGCCTGGAGTGTTAAATGGACCCAGTACTTC	CAWSVKWTQYF
TRBJ2-7	-	TRBD1	TRBV5-4	TGTGCCAGCAGCTTGGCCGGGACAGGGACCCCCTACGAGCAGTACTTC	CASSLAGTGTPYEQYF
TRBJ1-2	few	-	TRBV7-6	TGTGCCAGCAGGGGGCTCGATGGCTACACCTTC	CASRGLDGYTF
TRBJ2-7	-	-	TRBV14	TGTGCCAGCAGCCAATCTTACGAGCAGTACTTC	CASSQSYEQYF
TRBJ2-7	-	-	TRBV2	TGTGCCAGCAAAGATCCGGGAACATGCGGCGAGCAGTACTTC	CASKDPGTCGEQYF
TRBJ2-1	once	TRBD2	TRBV4-3	TGCGCCAGCAGCCAGGGGAAAGCGGGAGACTCCTACAATGAGCAGTTCTTC	CASSQGKAGDSYNEQFF
TRBJ2-7	-	TRBD1	TRBV29-1	TGCAGCGTTGAAGATAAGACCGACAGGGGCCACGAGCAGTACTTC	CSVEDKTDRGHEQYF
TRBJ1-6	-	TRBD1	TRBV6-5	TGTGCCAGCAGTAACCAGGGGGCGCAGGACTCACCCCTCCACTTT	CASSNQGAQDSPLHF
TRBJ2-3	-	TRBD2	TRBV29-1	TGCAGCGTTGGGGGGATGACTAGCGGGGGTGGGGCAGGGCAGTATTTT	CSVGGMTSGGGAGQYF
TRBJ2-5	-	TRBD2	TRBV11-3	TGTGCCAGCAGCCCTAGCGGGAGGGAAGAGACCCAGTACTTC	CASSPSGREETQYF
TRBJ2-1	-	TRBD2	TRBV7-2	TGTGCCAGCAGCCCCTGGGGGGGATCCTACAATGAGCAGTTCTTC	CASSPWGGSYNEQFF
TRBJ2-7	-	TRBD2	TRBV4-1	TGCGCCAGCAGCCAAGATATAGGACGGCTAGCGGGAACCCCTTCCTACGAGCAGTACTTC	CASSQDIGRLAGTPSYEQYF
TRBJ2-7	-	TRBD1	TRBV4-2	TGTGCCAGCAGCCAGCAAAGGACAGGGAGCCACGAGCAGTACTTC	CASSQQRTGSHEQYF
TRBJ2-7	-	-	TRBV28	TGTGCCAGCTCCAGGGGTCCTGCAGTTAGCGGGTGGTACGAGCAGTACTTC	CASSRGPAVSGWYEQYF
TRBJ2-4	-	TRBD1	TRBV30	TGTGCCTCTACATCCGGGACAGGGGCGAACATTCAGTACTTC	CASTSGTGANIQYF
TRBJ2-1	-	-	TRBV11-2	TGTGCCAGCAGCTTAGGTCAGGAGCCTCAAGGGGACAATGAGCAGTTCTTC	CASSLGQEPQGDNEQFF